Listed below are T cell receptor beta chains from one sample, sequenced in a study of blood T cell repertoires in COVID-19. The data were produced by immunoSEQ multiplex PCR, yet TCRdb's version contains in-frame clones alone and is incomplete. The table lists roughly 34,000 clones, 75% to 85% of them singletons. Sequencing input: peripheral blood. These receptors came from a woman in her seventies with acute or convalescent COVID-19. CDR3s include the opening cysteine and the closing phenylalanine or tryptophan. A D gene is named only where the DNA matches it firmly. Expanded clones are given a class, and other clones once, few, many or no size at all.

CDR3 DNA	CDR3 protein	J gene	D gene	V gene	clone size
TGTGCCAGCAGCCCTCAACCGGGACTTCCCCAGCATTTT	CASSPQPGLPQHF	TRBJ1-5	NA	TRBV7-6	NA
TGTGCCAGCAGCTGGGGACAGGGGGCTCTGGAGACCCAGTACTTC	CASSWGQGALETQYF	TRBJ2-5	TRBD1	TRBV5-4	NA
TGTGCCAGCAGTGAAGGGACAGAGAATCAGCCCCAGCATTTT	CASSEGTENQPQHF	TRBJ1-5	NA	TRBV6-1	medium-sized
TGTGCCATCGGCAGGGGCCGGGATTCACCCCTCCACTTT	CAIGRGRDSPLHF	TRBJ1-6	NA	TRBV10-3	medium-sized
TGTGCCAGCAGAACCGGGACAGGCCTTTCCTACGAGCAGTACTTC	CASRTGTGLSYEQYF	TRBJ2-7	TRBD1	TRBV28	once
TGTGCCAGCAGTTACCTAAGACAGGGGGTTAACTACGAGCAGTACTTC	CASSYLRQGVNYEQYF	TRBJ2-7	TRBD1	TRBV6-5	NA
TGTGCCAGCAGTCCCCCTAGCGGGAGCCAACAAGAGACCCAGTACTTC	CASSPPSGSQQETQYF	TRBJ2-5	TRBD2	TRBV28	NA
TGTGCCAGCAGCCAGCAGGGCCCCAGGGCATACGAGCAGTACTTC	CASSQQGPRAYEQYF	TRBJ2-7	NA	TRBV3-1/TRBV3-2	few
TGTGCCAGCAGCCCGCTAGCGCAAACGAACACCGGGGAGCTGTTTTTT	CASSPLAQTNTGELFF	TRBJ2-2	NA	TRBV9	NA
TGTGCCAGCAGCTTAGAGGAGGGCGACTGGATCCAAGAGACCCAGTACTTC	CASSLEEGDWIQETQYF	TRBJ2-5	NA	TRBV11-3	NA
TGTGCCAGCAGTTTAGTTGGGGACTTAGATACGCAGTATTTT	CASSLVGDLDTQYF	TRBJ2-3	NA	TRBV28	NA
TGCGCCAGCAGCCCCACAGGGGTCAACTCCTACGAGCAGTACTTC	CASSPTGVNSYEQYF	TRBJ2-7	TRBD1	TRBV5-1	once
TGTGCCAGCATATGGGGACAGGGTATCTACGAGCAGTACTTC	CASIWGQGIYEQYF	TRBJ2-7	TRBD1	TRBV2	NA
TGCGCCAGCAGCTTCGGGGGGCGACAGGGGTCTGGAAACACCATATATTTT	CASSFGGRQGSGNTIYF	TRBJ1-3	TRBD1	TRBV5-1	NA
TGTGCCAGCAGCCCAACTGGTACCCGCGACTATGGCTACACCTTC	CASSPTGTRDYGYTF	TRBJ1-2	NA	TRBV11-2	NA
TGTGCCAGCTCACCGCCCGAGGCCCCCTCCCCTAACACTGAAGCTTTCTTT	CASSPPEAPSPNTEAFF	TRBJ1-1	NA	TRBV18	NA
TGTGCCACCCAACCGAGACTAGCGGGAGGCCGGAACACCGGGGAGCTGTTTTTT	CATQPRLAGGRNTGELFF	TRBJ2-2	TRBD2	TRBV24-1	once
TGTGCCAGCAGCCCGGGACACCACTATGGCTACACCTTC	CASSPGHHYGYTF	TRBJ1-2	NA	TRBV6-5	NA
TGTGCCAGCTACAGCAGGTCCTACGAGCAGTACTTC	CASYSRSYEQYF	TRBJ2-7	NA	TRBV2	NA
TGTGCCAGCAGTGAGGAGGTCGGGGGAACCTATAATTCACCCCTCCACTTT	CASSEEVGGTYNSPLHF	TRBJ1-6	NA	TRBV6-1	NA
TGTGCCAGCCATCCCACTGAAGCTTTCTTT	CASHPTEAFF	TRBJ1-1	NA	TRBV6-5	few
TGTGCCAGCAGCAACGGGGGCGGGCCAGGGGGCAAAAAGGAGAATCAGCCCCAGCATTTT	CASSNGGGPGGKKENQPQHF	TRBJ1-5	NA	TRBV21-1	NA
TGTGCCAGCAGCCAAGATGTAGGGAACCGGGGCGAGCAGTACTTC	CASSQDVGNRGEQYF	TRBJ2-7	NA	TRBV4-2	NA
TGTGCCAGCAGCAGGCGGACACCTTCTGGAAACACCATATATTTT	CASSRRTPSGNTIYF	TRBJ1-3	NA	TRBV21-1	NA
TGTGCCAGCAGCCAGCACCCGCTCGACAGCCTAGGCACAGATACGCAGTATTTT	CASSQHPLDSLGTDTQYF	TRBJ2-3	NA	TRBV3-1/TRBV3-2	few
TGTGCCAGCAGTTCGACTAGCGGGAGATTGAATACGCAGTATTTT	CASSSTSGRLNTQYF	TRBJ2-3	TRBD2	TRBV28	NA
TGCAGTGCTAGTTTTCTCCAAAGCGGCACTGAAGCTTTCTTT	CSASFLQSGTEAFF	TRBJ1-1	NA	TRBV20-1	NA
TGTGCCAGCACACGACCCGGACTGACGGGAAACACCATATATTTT	CASTRPGLTGNTIYF	TRBJ1-3	NA	TRBV7-2	few
TGTGCCAGCAGTGTGACAGAAAACACTGAAGCTTTCTTT	CASSVTENTEAFF	TRBJ1-1	NA	TRBV6-4	few
TGTGCCAGCAGCTTGGGCCTCAGGGACTATGGCTACACCTTC	CASSLGLRDYGYTF	TRBJ1-2	NA	TRBV5-6	NA
TGCGCCAGCGCACACAGGGGTGGCTACACCTTC	CASAHRGGYTF	TRBJ1-2	TRBD1	TRBV5-1	NA
TGTGCCAGCAGTCCCACAGCAGTAGGAAGCTCACCCCTCCACTTT	CASSPTAVGSSPLHF	TRBJ1-6	NA	TRBV6-5	NA
TGTGCCAGCAGTGACGTGTTTGTATCCGGGGTTAGCAATCAGCCCCAGCATTTT	CASSDVFVSGVSNQPQHF	TRBJ1-5	NA	TRBV25-1	NA
TGCGCCAGCAGCTTGTTGGGGGGGCGCGGGGAGACCCAGTACTTC	CASSLLGGRGETQYF	TRBJ2-5	NA	TRBV5-1	NA
TGTGCCAGCAGCCAAGAACAGACAGCTAATTCACCCCTCCACTTT	CASSQEQTANSPLHF	TRBJ1-6	NA	TRBV14	NA
TGTGCCAGCAGCTTGCCGCCAGGGGGCGGAGGGGAGCTGTTTTTT	CASSLPPGGGGELFF	TRBJ2-2	TRBD1	TRBV5-4	NA
TGTGCCATAACAGGGGGCACTGAAGCTTTCTTT	CAITGGTEAFF	TRBJ1-1	TRBD1	TRBV7-2	few
TGCGCCAGCAGGGAATCACGCCTAGCGTACGAGCAGTACTTC	CASRESRLAYEQYF	TRBJ2-7	NA	TRBV5-1	NA
TGTGCCAGCAGCTCCTCAGCGGGAAGCTACGAGCAGTACTTC	CASSSSAGSYEQYF	TRBJ2-7	TRBD2	TRBV7-9	once
TGTGCCAGCAGTCTCACTAGCGGGAGTGGGGGTGAGCAGTTCTTC	CASSLTSGSGGEQFF	TRBJ2-1	TRBD2	TRBV6-5	NA
TGCGCCAGCAGCTTGGAGGCGGTGAATTCACCCCTCCACTTT	CASSLEAVNSPLHF	TRBJ1-6	NA	TRBV5-1	few
TGTGCCAGCAGTTACATCGGGGAGACCCAGTACTTC	CASSYIGETQYF	TRBJ2-5	NA	TRBV6-2/TRBV6-3	NA
TGCGCCAGCAGGCAGGGGGACAGGGTAGGGCCTGGGGCCAACGTCCTGACTTTC	CASRQGDRVGPGANVLTF	TRBJ2-6	TRBD1	TRBV5-1	NA
TGTGCCAGCAGTTTTCCGCGACCAGGGGGGTACGAGCAGTACTTC	CASSFPRPGGYEQYF	TRBJ2-7	NA	TRBV28	NA
TGTGCCAGCAGCTTATGGGGGGTTCGCGGGAGGGCTGGGGCCAACGTCCTGACTTTC	CASSLWGVRGRAGANVLTF	TRBJ2-6	TRBD2	TRBV3-1/TRBV3-2	NA
TGCAGTGCTAGTCGACAGACAACTAATGAAAAACTGTTTTTT	CSASRQTTNEKLFF	TRBJ1-4	NA	TRBV20-1	NA
TGTGCCAGCAACCTACAGGGGAACACTGAAGCTTTCTTT	CASNLQGNTEAFF	TRBJ1-1	NA	TRBV6-6	NA
TGTGCCAGCAGGCAGGGGTACACAGATACGCAGTATTTT	CASRQGYTDTQYF	TRBJ2-3	NA	TRBV6-5	NA
TGTGCCAGCAGCTTGGGCCACAATGAGCAGTTCTTC	CASSLGHNEQFF	TRBJ2-1	NA	TRBV7-6	few